This T cell receptor beta chain was captured in a study of blood T cell repertoires in COVID-19. Looking at the study overall: Samples representing acute and convalescent COVID-19 were sourced from the United States, Italy and Spain.

This CDR3 contains 17 residues. The V gene end was trimmed by 1 base and the J gene end by 4 bases; junction bases not matched to a gene: 7. The germline V gene has CDR1 LGHDT and CDR2 YNNKEL (reference sequence). Recruited during active infection, patients (from Seattle) were subsequently followed longitudinally. In the authors' methods: Amplification of reference gene primers provided the estimated nucleated cell counts. The repertoire was sequenced with immunoSEQ multiplex PCR; TCRdb's copy has only in-frame clones and lacks some. V, J and clone size are those of that table, while D and trimming were read from the DNA. The sample has some 140,000 clones, approximately 85% seen once.

Sequenced sample: peripheral blood. The J gene is TRBJ2-5, the V gene TRBV3-1 (or the pseudogene TRBV3-2), with TRBD1 identical over 12 bases. The sequence was collected from a man between 60 and 75 years old with COVID-19, enrolled during active disease. The chain's CDR3 is CASSQVVRDRGLETQYF. Here the CDR3 DNA reads TGTGCCAGCAGCCAAGTTGTCCGGGACAGGGGGCTAGAGACCCAGTACTTC.